Presented here are 19 T cell receptor beta chains from one specimen sequenced in a study of cytomegalovirus exposure and HLA in healthy donors. Researchers ran the PCR with 60 Vbeta and 13 Jbeta primers. Data came from immunoSEQ multiplex PCR; TCRdb stores just in-frame clones and leaves some out. The profile shows under 200,000 clones, roughly 74% of them singletons. Input material: PBMCs. Source of these receptors: a woman in her twenties or thirties in good health and CMV-seropositive.

The genes are TRBV6-1 and TRBJ2-7, with 9 bases lining up with TRBD1. The CDR3 contains 15 residues. The V gene's germline CDR1 is MNHNS and CDR2 SASEGT. V lost 2 bases, J lost 3 bases, and 5 bases stayed unmatched. CDR3 DNA sequence: TGTGCCAGCAGTGAATCAGGGACAGGGAACTACGAGCAGTACTTC. Its translation: CASSESGTGNYEQYF.

This clone was counted only a few times. The CDR3 nucleotides read TGCGCCAGCAGCTTTGGGTTAACTAGCGGGTCGAACACCGGGGAGCTGTTTTTT. It specifies CASSFGLTSGSNTGELFF. The chain combines TRBV5-1 with TRBJ2-2; 9 bases match TRBD2. The junction had 8 bases not matched to a gene; V was cut back by 2 bases and J by 0 bases. CDR1 is SGHRS and CDR2 is YFSETQ in the germline V gene. There are 18 residues in the CDR3. The complete variable domain, with remaining parts taken from reference TRBV5-1 and TRBJ2-2, reads KAGVTQTPRYLIKTRGQQVTLSCSPISGHRSVSWYQQTPGQGLQFLFEYFSETQRNKGNFPGRFSGRQFSNSRSEMNVSTLELGDSALYLCASSFGLTSGSNTGELFFGEGSRLTVL.

On this clone: Distinct nucleotide sequences in the sample also encode this CDR3. J is TRBJ2-5 and V is TRBV10-3; TRBD1 matches at 9 bases. V lost 6 bases, J lost 2 bases, and 1 base stayed unmatched. CDR3 size: 13 residues. CDR1 is ENHRY, CDR2 SYGVKD, per germline. Here the CDR3 reads CAIRGQGQETQYF. The DNA of the CDR3 is TGTGCCATCAGGGGACAGGGACAAGAGACCCAGTACTTC.

V gene TRBV11-3 combines with J gene TRBJ2-5, with D perhaps matching TRBD2 (6 bases). In germline, CDR1 is SGHNT, CDR2 YENEEA. The CDR3 extends over 15 amino acids. V dropped 3 bases and J dropped 3 bases, with 14 bases sitting between them. CDR3 coding DNA: TGTGCCAGCAGCTTGGGGCTTGGCGGGAAAGAGACCCAGTACTTC. Translating it yields CASSLGLGGKETQYF.

In its sample, this clone was seen a few times. The genes are TRBV7-9 and TRBJ2-7, with D possibly TRBD1 on 6 matching bases. Germline V gives CDR1 SEHNR, CDR2 FQNEAQ (reference sequence). The CDR3 has 15 residues. V was clipped by 2 bases and J by 1 base, with 12 bases between them. As DNA, the CDR3 is TGTGCCAGCAGCTTAAGGACAGAACTTTCCTACGAGCAGTACTTC. As protein: CASSLRTELSYEQYF.

Written as DNA, the CDR3 is TGTGCCAGCAGCTTGAACGTCGCTATAGGGGGTACAGATACGCAGTATTTT. It specifies CASSLNVAIGGTDTQYF. The V and J genes are TRBV5-4 and TRBJ2-3; tentative D call: TRBD1 (6 bases). Trimming removed 1 base at V and 3 bases at J, with 18 bases between. The CDR3 runs to 17 residues. Germline V CDR1 and CDR2: SGHNT, YYREEE (reference sequence).

The chain joins TRBV5-4 to TRBJ2-7; TRBD1 matches 8 bases. Trimming at V came to 4 bases and at J to 6 bases, leaving 9 bases not matched to a gene. The CDR3 spans 14 residues. The germline V gene has CDR1 SGHNT and CDR2 YYREEE (reference sequence). CDR3 sequence reads: CASSAGQGISEQYF. CDR3 DNA sequence: TGTGCCAGCAGCGCCGGACAGGGAATCTCCGAGCAGTACTTC.

This chain links TRBV4-3 with TRBJ2-1, with 11 positions matching TRBD2. Germline V gene lookup returns CDR1 LGHNA and CDR2 YSLEER. With V trimmed by 3 bases and J by 5 bases, 3 bases remained unmatched. The CDR3 spans 15 residues. The CDR3 DNA is TGCGCCAGCAGCCATGGGACTAGCGGCGACAATGAGCAGTTCTTC. This codes for CASSHGTSGDNEQFF.

The chain carries TRBV5-1 and TRBJ2-1; 9 nucleotides align to TRBD2. V was clipped by 0 bases and J by 6 bases; unmatched bases: 16. The length of the CDR3 is 19 residues. From germline, CDR1 is SGHRS and CDR2 YFSETQ. The chain's CDR3 is CASSLALGVSLAGINEQFF. The DNA for the CDR3 is TGCGCCAGCAGCTTGGCCTTGGGTGTAAGTCTAGCGGGAATCAATGAGCAGTTCTTC.

The V call is TRBV7-2, the J call TRBJ2-1, with TRBD2 matching 7 bases. Germline trimming cut 3 bases from V and 2 bases from J; bases unmatched to any gene: 4. From germline, CDR1 is SGHTA and CDR2 FQGNSA. The CDR3 length is 15 residues. The CDR3 DNA sequence: TGTGCCAGCAGCTTCCAGCGGGGAGCCTACAATGAGCAGTTCTTC. Amino acid sequence: CASSFQRGAYNEQFF.

The CDR3 nucleotides read TGTGCCAGCAGCCGTCTACTAGGCGTTGAAGGTGGAAACACCATATATTTT. Translated, it gives CASSRLLGVEGGNTIYF. The V and J genes are TRBV7-9 and TRBJ1-3; D is undetermined. Germline V gene lookup returns CDR1 SEHNR and CDR2 FQNEAQ (reference sequence). The CDR3 covers 17 residues. V lost 5 bases, J lost 3 bases, and 20 bases lay in between.

The chain is built from TRBV5-4 and TRBJ2-5, with D perhaps TRBD2 (5 bases). Germline CDR1 is SGHNT and CDR2 is YYREEE (reference sequence). The CDR3 has 15 amino acids. The V and J ends lost 4 bases and 7 bases respectively, with 20 bases between them. For the CDR3, the DNA is TGTGCCAGCAGCCGTTTTGCGGGCCAGGCAGGGACCCAGTACTTC. This gives the protein CASSRFAGQAGTQYF.

This clone was seen only a few times. This chain links TRBV5-8 with TRBJ1-1; D is possibly TRBD1 (6 bases). Trimming left V 2 bases short and J 10 bases short, with 12 bases between. The CDR3 totals 12 residues. Germline V gene sequence: CDR1 SGHTS, CDR2 YDEGEE. The CDR3 DNA follows: TGTGCCAGCAGCTTACGGCAGGGGAGAGCTTTCTTT. This translates into CASSLRQGRAFF.

The chain is built from TRBV13 and TRBJ2-7; TRBD2 might be the D (6 bases). CDR1 and CDR2 from the germline V gene are PRHDT and FYEKMQ (reference sequence). Trimming took off 4 bases at V and 6 bases at J, with 13 bases between the two ends. This CDR3 contains 13 residues. The CDR3 nucleotides read TGTGCCAGCAGCTCAAAGGAGGGAAGCGAGCAGTACTTC. Translating gives CASSSKEGSEQYF.

This clone showed up just a few times. The rearrangement links TRBV9 to TRBJ1-2, with D hard to call. CDR3 length equals 13 residues. Per the germline V gene, CDR1 is SGDLS and CDR2 is YYNGEE. V lost 0 bases, J lost 6 bases, and 9 bases lay in between. The CDR3 DNA is TGTGCCAGCAGCGTAGTATCCGGGGATGGCTACACCTTC. The encoded protein is CASSVVSGDGYTF.

The chain couples TRBV18 to TRBJ1-6; 10 nucleotides agree with TRBD1. This CDR3 is built from 14 residues. CDR1 and CDR2 from the germline V gene are KGHSH and LQKENI. With V trimmed by 3 bases and J by 13 bases, 6 bases remained unmatched. The CDR3 bases are TGTGCCAGCTCACCCGGGACAGGGGCCCAGCCCCTCCACTTT. Its translation is CASSPGTGAQPLHF.

The V gene is TRBV27, the J gene TRBJ2-7; D is possibly TRBD1 (6 bases). Deletions cut 6 bases from V and 7 bases from J, with 16 bases between. This CDR3 is built from 13 residues. Germline-derived CDR1 and CDR2 are MNHEY and SMNVEV (reference sequence). As DNA, the CDR3 is TGTGCCAGCAGGGACAGCAAATCTCGAGAGCAGTACTTC. Translating gives CASRDSKSREQYF.

The V and J genes are TRBV19 and TRBJ1-1; 7 positions agree with TRBD1. The germline gives CDR1 LNHDA, CDR2 SQIVND (reference sequence). This CDR3 spans 13 amino acids. The trim removed 9 bases at V and 5 bases at J, leaving 9 bases unmatched. CDR3 nucleotides: TGTGCCAGCGGTGCCTTGACAGGGACTGAAGCTTTCTTT. Residues: CASGALTGTEAFF.

The rearrangement joins TRBV10-3 to TRBJ2-5, with TRBD1 matching 8 bases. The J call may be wrong; the DNA end is better matched by TRBJ2-7. Germline CDR1 ENHRY, CDR2 SYGVKD. The CDR3 totals 13 residues. CDR3 coding DNA: TGTGCCAGCGCGGGGACAGGAATCTACGAGCAGTACTTC. Translation gives CASAGTGIYEQYF.